A selection of T cell receptor beta chains follows, all from one sample in a study of Tregs in tolerant kidney transplant recipients. Clones were sequenced by immunoSEQ multiplex PCR, and TCRdb holds only the in-frame ones, with some missing. In the table there are more than 75,000 clones, 93% of which are singletons. Source: CD4+ T cells from blood, taken before the transplant. The receptors stem from a human donor who received a combined kidney and bone marrow transplant. The CDR3 runs from the conserved cysteine through the conserved F or W. Fields, in order: CDR3 protein, CDR3 DNA, V gene, J gene, clone size, D gene. A D gene is named only where the DNA matches it firmly. The size entry is marked missing in some rows and otherwise reads once, few, many or a size class.

CDR3 protein: CASSLRGYYNEQFF; CDR3 DNA: TGTGCCAGCAGCCTCAGGGGGTACTACAATGAGCAGTTCTTC; V gene: TRBV9; J gene: TRBJ2-1; clone size: -; D gene: TRBD1
CDR3 protein: CASSQVLTSGSYNEQFF; CDR3 DNA: TGCGCCAGCAGCCAAGTTTTGACTAGCGGGAGCTACAATGAGCAGTTCTTC; V gene: TRBV4-3; J gene: TRBJ2-1; clone size: -; D gene: TRBD2
CDR3 protein: CASSPGLAGGNEQFF; CDR3 DNA: TGTGCCAGCAGCCCTGGACTAGCGGGAGGCAATGAGCAGTTCTTC; V gene: TRBV28; J gene: TRBJ2-1; clone size: -; D gene: TRBD2
CDR3 protein: CASSLATTSGSSQETQYF; CDR3 DNA: TGTGCCAGCAGCTTAGCTACTACTAGCGGGAGTAGTCAAGAGACCCAGTACTTC; V gene: TRBV7-2; J gene: TRBJ2-5; clone size: -; D gene: TRBD2
CDR3 protein: CASTKEGGSGANVLTF; CDR3 DNA: TGTGCCAGCACCAAGGAAGGGGGCTCTGGGGCCAACGTCCTGACTTTC; V gene: TRBV2; J gene: TRBJ2-6; clone size: -; D gene: -
CDR3 protein: CASSLGGGHNEKLFF; CDR3 DNA: TGTGCCAGCAGCCTCGGCGGGGGGCATAATGAAAAACTGTTTTTT; V gene: TRBV7-9; J gene: TRBJ1-4; clone size: -; D gene: -
CDR3 protein: CASSMGQNSYNEQFF; CDR3 DNA: TGTGCCAGTAGTATGGGACAGAACTCCTACAATGAGCAGTTCTTC; V gene: TRBV19; J gene: TRBJ2-1; clone size: -; D gene: TRBD1
CDR3 protein: CASSKGQRSYEQYF; CDR3 DNA: TGTGCCAGCAGCAAAGGACAGCGGTCCTACGAGCAGTACTTC; V gene: TRBV7-6; J gene: TRBJ2-7; clone size: -; D gene: -
CDR3 protein: CASSPQGMVEQYF; CDR3 DNA: TGTGCCAGCAGTCCTCAGGGAATGGTCGAGCAGTACTTC; V gene: TRBV4-2; J gene: TRBJ2-7; clone size: once; D gene: -
CDR3 protein: CASSLGQGTAEAFF; CDR3 DNA: TGTGCCAGCAGCTTGGGACAGGGCACGGCTGAAGCTTTCTTT; V gene: TRBV7-9; J gene: TRBJ1-1; clone size: -; D gene: TRBD1
CDR3 protein: CASSLRRGGAQETQYF; CDR3 DNA: TGTGCCAGCAGCTTGCGTCGCGGGGGAGCCCAAGAGACCCAGTACTTC; V gene: TRBV5-4; J gene: TRBJ2-5; clone size: -; D gene: TRBD2
CDR3 protein: CASSPWGVGNTEAFF; CDR3 DNA: TGTGCCAGCAGCCCCTGGGGGGTGGGGAACACTGAAGCTTTCTTT; V gene: TRBV9; J gene: TRBJ1-1; clone size: -; D gene: -
CDR3 protein: CASSLTGTSFNEQFF; CDR3 DNA: TGTGCCAGCAGCTTAACCGGGACTAGTTTTAATGAGCAGTTCTTC; V gene: TRBV7-2; J gene: TRBJ2-1; clone size: -; D gene: TRBD2
CDR3 protein: CASSLVRGIYGYTF; CDR3 DNA: TGTGCCAGCAGTTTAGTAAGGGGCATCTATGGCTACACCTTC; V gene: TRBV28; J gene: TRBJ1-2; clone size: -; D gene: -